These 17 T cell receptor beta chains share one sample of origin, sequenced in a study of spatial heterogeneity in lung cancer. TCRdb processed the 5' RACE reads anew with MiXCR; each CDR3 protein has one entry. The table shows more than 12,000 distinct CDR3 sequences, with less than 14% occurring only once. Time point denoted: sample taken at primary tumor resection. Unsorted tumor, nontumor lung tissue or cryopreserved PBMC supplied the whole RNA. The sample in question was PBMCs, obtained at surgery. The source is a female donor with early-stage non-small cell lung cancer.

Many counts were recorded for this clonotype. The chain uses TRBV3-1 and TRBJ2-5; 10 bases map to TRBD2. The V and J ends lost 5 bases and 6 bases, in that order; junction bases with no gene match: 9. The CDR3 runs 15 residues. Germline-derived CDR1 and CDR2 are LGHDT and YNNKEL (reference sequence). This CDR3 reads CASSLLAGLIKTQYF. The CDR3 bases are TGTGCCAGCAGCTTACTAGCGGGGCTTATAAAGACCCAGTACTTC.

This clonotype was seen more than once but under ten times. The chain couples TRBV9 to TRBJ1-1, with no clear D. This CDR3 region has 13 residues. V dropped 7 bases and J dropped 2 bases, with 12 bases sitting between them. Germline-derived CDR1 and CDR2 are SGDLS and YYNGEE. DNA of the CDR3: TGTGCCAGCGGGTCCGCCCCAAACACTGAAGCTTTCTTT. It encodes CASGSAPNTEAFF. The full variable domain, rest sourced from reference TRBV9 and TRBJ1-1, is DSGVTQTPKHLITATGQRVTLRCSPRSGDLSVYWYQQSLDQGLQFLIQYYNGEERAKGNILERFSAQQFPDLHSELNLSSLELGDSALYFCASGSAPNTEAFFGQGTRLTVV.

Many counts were recorded for this clonotype. The chain combines TRBV24-1 with TRBJ2-1; TRBD2 aligns across 8 bases. The CDR3 is 16 amino acids. The V gene's germline CDR1 is KGHDR and CDR2 SFDVKD. V gave up 0 bases and J gave up 9 bases; unmatched junction bases: 9. CDR3 DNA sequence: TGTGCCACCAGTGATTTGGGAGTAGCGGGGAGGGTTGAGCAGTTCTTC. As protein: CATSDLGVAGRVEQFF.

This clonotype is termed medium-sized. The chain employs TRBV28 and TRBJ2-1, with 9 bases lining up with TRBD2. Germline V CDR1 and CDR2: MDHEN, SYDVKM. The V and J ends lost 6 bases and 5 bases, in that order; junction bases with no gene match: 8. The CDR3 sequence is 15 residues long. The CDR3 sequence is CASSHLSGGDNEQFF. CDR3 sequence (DNA): TGTGCCAGCAGCCACCTTAGCGGGGGAGACAATGAGCAGTTCTTC.

The table lists this clonotype with many counts. The chain couples TRBV5-6 to TRBJ2-3; 7 bases map to TRBD2. V gave up 4 bases and J gave up 1 base; unmatched junction bases: 6. The CDR3 totals 15 residues. CDR1 and CDR2 (germline): SGHDT, YYEEEE. DNA of the CDR3: TGTGCCAGCAGCCCCTTTGGGGGGGGCACAGATACGCAGTATTTT. Its translation is CASSPFGGGTDTQYF.

The table lists this clonotype with a few counts. This may be a read error: a much more frequent sequence differs by one nucleotide. V and J are TRBV27 and TRBJ2-3; D gene ambiguous. Germline CDR1 reads MNHEY; CDR2 reads SMNVEV (reference sequence). The CDR3 spans 13 residues. CDR3 amino acids: CAGSLTSTDTQYF. The CDR3 DNA sequence: TGTGCCGGCAGTCTCACTAGCACAGATACGCAGTATTTT.

This clonotype is labeled as medium-sized. This sequence joins TRBV14 and TRBJ1-6, with D possibly being TRBD1 (5 bases). V gave up 0 bases and J gave up 0 bases, with 6 bases separating them. This CDR3 comprises 16 residues. CDR1 is SGHDN, CDR2 FVKESK, per germline. This CDR3 reads CASSQERGSYNSPLHF. The DNA for the CDR3 is TGTGCCAGCAGCCAAGAAAGGGGCTCCTATAATTCACCCCTCCACTTT.

This clonotype appeared a few times. A much more abundant neighbour one base away suggests this may be a read error. The V call is TRBV12-3 or TRBV12-4, the J call TRBJ2-3, with 10 bases lining up with TRBD2. The CDR3 is 16 residues long. V lost 3 bases and J lost 5; bases outside the gene matches: 8. CDR3 residues: CASSFGAGGRGDTQYF. The CDR3 bases are TGTGCCAGCAGTTTCGGAGCGGGGGGGCGAGGAGATACGCAGTATTTT.

The chain couples TRBV29-1 to TRBJ2-7, with 7 bases fitting TRBD2. V gave up 6 bases and J gave up 2 bases; unmatched junction bases: 10. The CDR3 loop spans 14 amino acids. Germline-derived CDR1 and CDR2 are SQVTM and ANQGSEA. In DNA, the CDR3 is TGCAGCGTCCTTAACCCGGGACTACCCTACGAGCAGTACTTC. Protein: CSVLNPGLPYEQYF.

This clonotype was counted a few times. The chain carries TRBV28 and TRBJ2-3, with TRBD1 matching over 7 bases. V gave up 6 bases and J gave up 3 bases; unmatched junction bases: 6. This CDR3 has 14 residues. CDR1 is MDHEN and CDR2 is SYDVKM in the germline V gene. The chain's CDR3 is CASRGGRSTDTQYF. CDR3 DNA: TGTGCCAGCAGAGGGGGCCGTTCGACAGATACGCAGTATTTT.

In its sample, this clonotype was seen many times. J is TRBJ2-1 and V is TRBV29-1; TRBD1 matches at 9 bases. CDR1 and CDR2 from the germline V gene are SQVTM and ANQGSEA. The CDR3 covers 13 residues. The V segment lost 5 bases and the J segment 6 bases; nucleotides outside the gene matches: 5. In DNA form, the CDR3 reads TGCAGCGTTTGTCGACAGGGGGTCAATGAGCAGTTCTTC. This codes for CSVCRQGVNEQFF.

This clonotype has a count of ten or more. The rearrangement uses TRBV7-6 and TRBJ2-3; 9 bases agree with TRBD2. V lost 2 bases to trimming and J lost 0 bases; unmatched junction nucleotides: 6. CDR1 and CDR2 (germline): SGHVS, FNYEAQ. CDR3 length: 17 amino acids. CDR3 sequence: CASSLSAGGTSTDTQYF. The DNA for the CDR3 is TGTGCCAGCAGCTTATCCGCGGGGGGGACCAGCACAGATACGCAGTATTTT.

This clonotype was picked up many times. This chain uses TRBV20-1 with TRBJ2-5, with TRBD1 identical over 9 bases. The CDR3 covers 15 residues. V trimming: 0 bases; J trimming: 1 base; junction bases outside the gene matches: 3. The germline CDR1 and CDR2 sequences are DFQATT and SNEGSKA (reference sequence). CDR3 coding DNA: TGCAGTGCTAGAGATCGGGACAGGGCCCAAGAGACCCAGTACTTC. The encoded protein is CSARDRDRAQETQYF.

This clonotype was picked up many times. The chain has TRBV10-3 and TRBJ2-3; a weak D match, TRBD1 (5 bases). The V end was cut by 2 bases, the J end by 4 bases, with 10 bases between. The length of the CDR3 is 14 residues. Germline-derived CDR1 and CDR2 are ENHRY and SYGVKD. Written as DNA, the CDR3 is TGTGCCATCAGTGAGGGCAGGGCGGCAGATACGCAGTATTTT. As protein: CAISEGRAADTQYF.

J is TRBJ1-6 and V is TRBV3-1; D ambiguous. Trimming cost V 8 bases and J 5 bases, with 10 bases left between them. This CDR3 comprises 13 residues. The germline CDR1 and CDR2 sequences are LGHDT and YNNKEL (reference sequence). CDR3 coding DNA: TGTGCCAGCGGAGGCAGGCATAATTCACCCCTCCACTTT. Its translation: CASGGRHNSPLHF.

This clonotype occurred many times. The CDR3 DNA sequence: TGTGCCATTGGACAGGGCGATGAAAAACTGTTTTTT. Translating gives CAIGQGDEKLFF. The chain has TRBV10-3 and TRBJ1-4; 8 bases agree with TRBD1. The germline V gene encodes CDR1 ENHRY and CDR2 SYGVKD. CDR3 size: 12 residues. The V segment lost 9 bases and the J segment 6 bases; nucleotides outside the gene matches: 3.

At least ten counts were recorded for this clonotype. This sequence joins TRBV18 and TRBJ2-7, with D perhaps TRBD1 (6 bases). The CDR3 contains 16 residues. V was shortened by 0 bases and J by 6 bases, with 18 bases between the two germline ends. CDR1 is KGHSH and CDR2 is LQKENI in the germline V gene. CDR3 nucleotides: TGTGCCAGCTCACCACCGGGGGTACAGGGAAGTACCGAGCAGTACTTC. Translated, it gives CASSPPGVQGSTEQYF.